Listed here are 28 T cell receptor beta chains from one sample, sequenced in a study of siplizumab effects on memory and regulatory T cells. Assay: immunoSEQ multiplex PCR; the TCRdb copy retains only in-frame clones and omits some. The table has tens of thousands of clones, approximately 95% seen once; the top ten hold 38%. Sequenced sample: CD8+ T cells sorted from blood. These receptors originate from a human donor in good health.

This chain links TRBV6-1 with TRBJ1-1, with a tentative D call TRBD1 (6 bases). V gave up 4 bases and J gave up 5 bases, with 14 bases separating them. Germline CDR1 and CDR2: MNHNS and SASEGT. The CDR3 loop spans 14 amino acids. The CDR3 loop is CASSVRDKWTEAFF. The CDR3 nucleotides are TGTGCCAGCAGTGTTCGGGACAAATGGACTGAAGCTTTCTTT.

The chain carries TRBV29-1 and TRBJ2-7; possibly TRBD2 for D (5 bases). The V end was cut by 1 base, the J end by 6 bases, with 10 bases between. Germline CDR1 is SQVTM and CDR2 is ANQGSEA. There are 12 residues in the CDR3. The DNA of the CDR3 is TGCAGCGTTGAAGGTGGCGGGCCCGAGCAGTACTTC. As protein: CSVEGGGPEQYF.

As DNA, the CDR3 is TGCAGCGTCCAAGACGGTAATAGCAATCAGCCCCAGCATTTT. Its protein product is CSVQDGNSNQPQHF. The gene calls are TRBV29-1 and TRBJ1-5; unclear D gene. V was shortened by 6 bases and J by 0 bases, with 12 bases between the two germline ends. This CDR3 is 14 amino acids long. Per the germline V gene, CDR1 is SQVTM and CDR2 is ANQGSEA.

The rearrangement joins TRBV27 to TRBJ2-7, with D maybe TRBD2 (5 bases). Per the germline V gene, CDR1 is MNHEY and CDR2 is SMNVEV (reference sequence). Trimming pared 3 bases from V and 1 base from J, leaving 7 bases between. The CDR3 is 13 residues long. CDR3 nucleotide sequence: TGTGCCAGCAGTTTCGCGGGTTCCTACGAGCAGTACTTC. As protein: CASSFAGSYEQYF.

The CDR3 coding sequence is TGTGCCAGCAGCTCGCTAGCGGGAGGGCCGCAAGAGACCCAGTACTTC. It specifies CASSSLAGGPQETQYF. V gene TRBV7-9 combines with J gene TRBJ2-5; 12 nucleotides agree with TRBD2. The ends lost 4 bases at V and 2 bases at J; junction bases unmatched: 5. Germline-derived CDR1 and CDR2 are SEHNR and FQNEAQ (reference sequence). This CDR3 is built from 16 residues.

V gene TRBV9 combines with J gene TRBJ2-1, with TRBD2 as a possible D gene (5 bases). This CDR3 spans 18 amino acids. The germline CDR1 and CDR2 sequences are SGDLS and YYNGEE. V lost 0 bases to trimming and J lost 0 bases, with 16 bases between them. This chain's CDR3 is CASSVGPGTTSSYNEQFF. The DNA of the CDR3 is TGTGCCAGCAGCGTAGGGCCGGGAACCACCAGCTCCTACAATGAGCAGTTCTTC. The variable domain in full, completed from reference TRBV9 and TRBJ2-1, reads DSGVTQTPKHLITATGQRVTLRCSPRSGDLSVYWYQQSLDQGLQFLIQYYNGEERAKGNILERFSAQQFPDLHSELNLSSLELGDSALYFCASSVGPGTTSSYNEQFFGPGTRLTVL.

The V and J genes are TRBV6-4 and TRBJ2-3, with TRBD1 matching over 8 bases. The CDR3 has 14 amino acids. The ends lost 3 bases at V and 2 bases at J; junction bases unmatched: 1. CDR1 and CDR2 (germline): MRHNA, SNTAGT. In DNA form, the CDR3 reads TGTGCCAGCAGTGAGGGACAGGACACAGATACGCAGTATTTT. Protein: CASSEGQDTDTQYF.

The chain combines TRBV21-1 with TRBJ2-4; TRBD2 is taken as the D call from the table, unchecked against the DNA. TRBV21-1 has pseudogene status. The length of the CDR3 is 17 residues. The CDR3, as DNA: TGTGCCAGCAGCAAAATTCACTGCGGCCTAGCCAAAAACATTCAGTACTTC. Protein: CASSKIHCGLAKNIQYF.

The chain joins TRBV7-8 to TRBJ1-2; no reliable D call. This CDR3 has 14 residues. Trimming left V 2 bases short and J 2 bases short, with 9 bases between. Germline loops: CDR1 SGHVS, CDR2 FQNEAQ. The CDR3 DNA follows: TGTGCCAGCAGCTTATCTCCGGAGAACTATGGCTACACCTTC. Translating gives CASSLSPENYGYTF. The variable domain in full, with the rest retrieved from reference TRBV7-8 and TRBJ1-2, is GAGVSQSPRYKVAKRGQDVALRCDPISGHVSLFWYQQALGQGPEFLTYFQNEAQLDKSGLPSDRFFAERPEGSVSTLKIQRTQQEDSAVYLCASSLSPENYGYTFGSGTRLTVV.

The chain employs TRBV19 and TRBJ2-1; 11 nucleotides align to TRBD2. The CDR3 is made up of 15 amino acids. The J segment lost 7 bases and the V segment lost 3 bases, leaving 5 bases of the junction unmatched. Germline V gene lookup returns CDR1 LNHDA and CDR2 SQIVND (reference sequence). As DNA, the CDR3 is TGTGCCAGTAGTATTAGCGGGAGGGGCCCTAATGAGCAGTTCTTC. Translated: CASSISGRGPNEQFF.

The genes are TRBV27 and TRBJ1-2; D is perhaps TRBD1 (5 bases). The germline V gene has CDR1 MNHEY and CDR2 SMNVEV (reference sequence). V dropped 3 bases and J dropped 1 base, with 12 bases sitting between them. The CDR3 extends over 15 amino acids. CDR3 sequence: CASSFSGPGNYGYTF. As DNA, the CDR3 is TGTGCCAGCAGTTTCTCAGGGCCCGGTAACTATGGCTACACCTTC.

This chain links TRBV6-1 with TRBJ1-5; no firm D call. Trimming shortened V by 1 base and J by 3 bases, and 7 bases separated the two germline ends. The germline V gene has CDR1 MNHNS and CDR2 SASEGT. The CDR3 consists of 14 residues. CDR3: CASSEEIANQPQHF. CDR3 DNA sequence: TGTGCCAGCAGTGAAGAAATAGCCAATCAGCCCCAGCATTTT.

This rearrangement joins TRBV5-1 to TRBJ2-7; no firm D call. The germline V gene has CDR1 SGHRS and CDR2 YFSETQ. V lost 0 bases and J lost 4, with 11 bases in between. The CDR3 loop spans 14 amino acids. CDR3: CASSLGQVRYEQYF. The CDR3 coding sequence is TGCGCCAGCAGCTTGGGCCAGGTCAGATACGAGCAGTACTTC.

This clone was picked up one time. The genes are TRBV7-8 and TRBJ2-7; 12 bases match TRBD2. Trimming removed 4 bases from V and 3 bases from J; junction bases left unmatched: 4. CDR3 length: 15 amino acids. CDR1 is SGHVS and CDR2 is FQNEAQ in the germline V gene. The CDR3 is CASSSGLAGIYEQYF. The CDR3 coding sequence is TGTGCCAGCAGCTCAGGACTAGCGGGGATCTACGAGCAGTACTTC.

This clone came up once. This chain links TRBV6-5 with TRBJ1-6; D remains ambiguous. V was pared by 6 bases and J by 9 bases, with 18 bases between. The CDR3 length is 15 residues. Looked up from germline, CDR1 is MNHEY and CDR2 is SVGAGI. CDR3 protein: CASSFNDERGSPLHF. CDR3 sequence (DNA): TGTGCCAGCAGCTTCAATGATGAGAGAGGTTCACCCCTCCACTTT.

The chain employs TRBV16 and TRBJ1-2, with D possibly matching TRBD1 (6 bases). The germline V gene has CDR1 KGHSY and CDR2 FQNENV. V lost 3 bases and J 3 bases, leaving 14 bases between the germline ends. The CDR3 runs to 15 residues. The CDR3 reads CASSHPDSGDYGYTF. For the CDR3, the DNA is TGTGCCAGCAGCCATCCCGATTCAGGGGACTATGGCTACACCTTC.

V gene TRBV28 combines with J gene TRBJ2-4; D gene unclear. Germline V gene sequence: CDR1 MDHEN, CDR2 SYDVKM. The CDR3 totals 13 residues. V was pared by 6 bases and J by 0 bases, with 6 bases between. The CDR3 DNA sequence: TGTGCCAGCAGAGGCGTAGCCAAAAACATTCAGTACTTC. Its protein is CASRGVAKNIQYF.

J is TRBJ2-1 and V is TRBV27; D gene unclear. Germline assignment: CDR1 MNHEY and CDR2 SMNVEV (reference sequence). The CDR3 covers 10 residues. Deletions cut 8 bases from V and 7 bases from J, with 6 bases between. The CDR3 region has the DNA TGTGCCAGCGTTACGAATGAGCAGTTCTTC. The encoded protein is CASVTNEQFF.

The CDR3 sequence is CASNKYAGDTQYF. Here the CDR3 DNA reads TGTGCCAGCAACAAATACGCTGGGGATACGCAGTATTTT. The genes are TRBV7-2 and TRBJ2-3; D is ambiguous. This CDR3 comprises 13 residues. The germline V gene has CDR1 SGHTA and CDR2 FQGNSA. V was clipped by 7 bases and J by 6 bases, with 14 bases between them.

This sequence joins TRBV30 and TRBJ2-7; D perhaps matches TRBD2 (6 bases). The CDR3 covers 15 residues. V was pared by 2 bases and J by 5 bases, with 19 bases between. CDR1 and CDR2 (germline): GTSNPN, SVGIG (reference sequence). CDR3 sequence reads: CAWSQGLEGYNEQYF. The CDR3 coding sequence is TGTGCCTGGAGTCAAGGATTGGAGGGGTACAACGAGCAGTACTTC.

The chain links TRBV14 to TRBJ2-1; weak D call: TRBD2 (5 bases). Germline CDR1 SGHDN, CDR2 FVKESK. The CDR3 loop spans 15 amino acids. V lost 1 base, J lost 5 bases, and 12 bases lay in between. The CDR3 is CASSQAAVSDNEQFF. DNA for the CDR3: TGTGCCAGCAGCCAAGCGGCAGTTAGCGACAATGAGCAGTTCTTC.

The chain combines TRBV2 with TRBJ1-3; TRBD1 might be the D (6 bases). The CDR3 loop spans 13 amino acids. CDR1 and CDR2 (germline): SNHLY, FYNNEI. V lost 4 bases, J lost 8 bases, and 12 bases lay in between. CDR3 sequence reads: CASSGGPGDTIYF. CDR3 DNA: TGTGCCAGCAGTGGGGGACCAGGGGACACCATATATTTT. Filled out from reference TRBV2 and TRBJ1-3, the complete variable domain reads EPEVTQTPSHQVTQMGQEVILRCVPISNHLYFYWYRQILGQKVEFLVSFYNNEISEKSEIFDDQFSVERPDGSNFTLKIRSTKLEDSAMYFCASSGGPGDTIYFGEGSWLTVV.

The V and J genes are TRBV27 and TRBJ1-5, with 7 bases that match TRBD1. Per germline, CDR1 MNHEY and CDR2 SMNVEV (reference sequence). V dropped 4 bases and J dropped 1; count of bases not matched to a gene: 10. The CDR3 has 17 amino acids. CDR3 region: CASSSDRSQGSNQPQHF. DNA for the CDR3: TGTGCCAGCAGTTCGGACAGGTCCCAGGGGAGCAATCAGCCCCAGCATTTT.

The chain has TRBV28 and TRBJ2-7, with D maybe TRBD2 (6 bases). V was pared by 6 bases and J by 7 bases, with 19 bases between. The CDR3 consists of 14 residues. Germline CDR1 reads MDHEN; CDR2 reads SYDVKM. This CDR3 is CASSPREQFWEQYF. CDR3 in DNA: TGTGCCAGCAGCCCCCGGGAGCAGTTTTGGGAGCAGTACTTC.

The CDR3: CASNDGGSGETQYF. CDR3 nucleotide sequence: TGTGCCAGCAATGATGGCGGGAGCGGGGAGACCCAGTACTTC. This rearrangement joins TRBV2 to TRBJ2-5, with TRBD2 matching 7 bases. The CDR3 loop spans 14 amino acids. The germline V gene encodes CDR1 SNHLY and CDR2 FYNNEI. J gave up 5 bases and V 7 bases, and 10 bases lay outside the gene matches.

The V call is TRBV27, the J call TRBJ2-7, with a possible D match to TRBD1 (6 bases). Germline assignment: CDR1 MNHEY and CDR2 SMNVEV (reference sequence). This CDR3 spans 11 amino acids. V lost 3 bases and J 9 bases, leaving 9 bases between the germline ends. The CDR3: CASSFRGVQYF. The CDR3 DNA sequence: TGTGCCAGCAGTTTCAGGGGAGTGCAGTACTTC.

The rearrangement joins TRBV7-2 to TRBJ2-5; 10 nucleotides match TRBD2. Trimming removed 3 bases from V and 2 bases from J; junction bases left unmatched: 3. Germline CDR1 reads SGHTA; CDR2 reads FQGNSA. This CDR3 is built from 15 residues. CDR3 DNA sequence: TGTGCCAGCAGCTTTACTAGCGGGACACAAGAGACCCAGTACTTC. It specifies CASSFTSGTQETQYF.

This clone showed up just a few times. The rearrangement joins TRBV7-9 to TRBJ1-1; unclear D gene. Germline V gene lookup returns CDR1 SEHNR and CDR2 FQNEAQ (reference sequence). This CDR3 comprises 12 residues. V lost 5 bases and J 4 bases, leaving 8 bases between the germline ends. CDR3 residues: CASSERGTEAFF. DNA of the CDR3: TGTGCCAGCAGCGAGAGAGGCACTGAAGCTTTCTTT.